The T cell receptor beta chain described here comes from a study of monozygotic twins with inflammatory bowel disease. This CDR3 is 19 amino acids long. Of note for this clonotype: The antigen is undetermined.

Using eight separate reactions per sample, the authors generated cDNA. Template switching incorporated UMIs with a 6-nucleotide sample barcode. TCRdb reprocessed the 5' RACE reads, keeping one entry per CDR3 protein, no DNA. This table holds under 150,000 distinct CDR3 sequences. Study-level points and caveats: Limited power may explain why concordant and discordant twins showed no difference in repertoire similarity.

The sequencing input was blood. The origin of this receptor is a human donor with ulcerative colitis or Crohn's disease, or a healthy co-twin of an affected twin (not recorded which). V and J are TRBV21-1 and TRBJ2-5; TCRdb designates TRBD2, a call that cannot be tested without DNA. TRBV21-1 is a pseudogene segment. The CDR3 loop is CASSDTGTSGSIYQETQYF.